The 5 T cell receptor beta chains below all came from one sample that was sequenced in a study of beta chain features in type 1 diabetes. Since all of the isolated RNA was reverse transcribed, expressed TCRB transcripts were what got sequenced. The assay was immunoSEQ multiplex PCR, and TCRdb's table has in-frame clones only and misses some. The sample lists just over 15,000 clones, roughly 40% occurring once. Material: stem cell memory CD4+ T cells from blood. All receptors derive from a woman aged 40 to 55 in good health.

This clone was counted only a few times. The chain recombines TRBV5-1 with TRBJ1-4; 7 positions agree with TRBD1. The CDR3 is made up of 14 amino acids. Unmatched junction bases numbered 8, after V lost 9 bases and J lost 3 bases. Germline V gene lookup returns CDR1 SGHRS and CDR2 YFSETQ. The CDR3: CATRNGTANEKLFF. CDR3 sequence (DNA): TGCGCCACCCGGAACGGGACAGCTAATGAAAAACTGTTTTTT.

The chain links TRBV6-1 to TRBJ2-7, with D unresolved. CDR1 and CDR2 from the germline V gene are MNHNS and SASEGT. CDR3 length: 12 amino acids. The germline V and J ends were trimmed by 8 bases and 3 bases, with 11 bases remaining between them. The CDR3 coding sequence is TGTGCCAGCGGCGGTAGTATCTACGAGCAGTACTTC. This translates into CASGGSIYEQYF.

A few counts support this clone. The CDR3 loop reads CASSLESGRHYGYTF. The CDR3 DNA reads TGTGCCAGCAGCTTAGAAAGTGGCCGCCACTATGGCTACACCTTC. The gene calls are TRBV7-2 and TRBJ1-2; D not certain. With 1 base removed from V and 3 bases from J, the gap between germline ends came to 12 bases. The CDR3 is 15 residues long. Germline V gene data show CDR1 as SGHTA and CDR2 as FQGNSA.

The DNA for the CDR3 is TGTGCCAGCAGTGGGGACAAAAGAGAGACCCAGTACTTC. Its translation is CASSGDKRETQYF. The rearrangement joins TRBV2 to TRBJ2-5, with a weak D call TRBD1 (6 bases). Per germline, CDR1 SNHLY and CDR2 FYNNEI. V lost 4 bases and J 4 bases, leaving 10 bases between the germline ends. The CDR3 extends over 13 amino acids.

In nucleotides, the CDR3 is TGCGCCAGCAGCTTGGTAGGGACAGGGCAGTACGAGCAGTACTTC. This gives the protein CASSLVGTGQYEQYF. The V and J genes are TRBV5-1 and TRBJ2-7; 9 positions match TRBD1. CDR3 length equals 15 residues. V trimming: 0 bases; J trimming: 4 bases; junction bases outside the gene matches: 5. From germline, CDR1 is SGHRS and CDR2 YFSETQ. Full variable domain (outside the CDR3, taken from reference TRBV5-1 and TRBJ2-7): KAGVTQTPRYLIKTRGQQVTLSCSPISGHRSVSWYQQTPGQGLQFLFEYFSETQRNKGNFPGRFSGRQFSNSRSEMNVSTLELGDSALYLCASSLVGTGQYEQYFGPGTRLTVT.